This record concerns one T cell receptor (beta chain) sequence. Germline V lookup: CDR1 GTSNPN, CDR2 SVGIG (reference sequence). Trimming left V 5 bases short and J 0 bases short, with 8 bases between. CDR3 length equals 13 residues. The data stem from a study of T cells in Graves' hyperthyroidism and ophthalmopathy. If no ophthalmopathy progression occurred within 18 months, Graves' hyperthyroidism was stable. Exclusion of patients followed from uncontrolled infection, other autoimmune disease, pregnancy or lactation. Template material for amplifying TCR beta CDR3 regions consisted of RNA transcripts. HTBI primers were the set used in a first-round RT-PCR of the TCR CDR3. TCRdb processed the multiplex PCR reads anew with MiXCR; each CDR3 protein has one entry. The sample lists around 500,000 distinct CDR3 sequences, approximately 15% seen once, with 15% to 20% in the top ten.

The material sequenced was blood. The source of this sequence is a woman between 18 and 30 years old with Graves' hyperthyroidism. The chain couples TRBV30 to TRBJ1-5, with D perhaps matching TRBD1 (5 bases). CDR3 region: CAWGGGSNQPQHF. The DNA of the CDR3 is TGTGCCTGGGGCGGGGGTAGCAATCAGCCCCAGCATTTT.